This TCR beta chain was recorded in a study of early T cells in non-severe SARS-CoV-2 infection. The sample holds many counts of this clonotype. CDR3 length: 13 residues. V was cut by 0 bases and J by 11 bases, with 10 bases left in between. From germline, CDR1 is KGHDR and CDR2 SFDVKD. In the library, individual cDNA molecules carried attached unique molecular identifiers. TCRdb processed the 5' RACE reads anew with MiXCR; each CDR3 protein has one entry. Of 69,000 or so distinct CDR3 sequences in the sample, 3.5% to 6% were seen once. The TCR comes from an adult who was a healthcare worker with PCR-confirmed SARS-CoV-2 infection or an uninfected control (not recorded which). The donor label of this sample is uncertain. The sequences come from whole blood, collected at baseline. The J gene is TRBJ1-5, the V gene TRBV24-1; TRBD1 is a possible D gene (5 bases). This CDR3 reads CATSDLQGSAQHF. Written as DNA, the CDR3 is TGTGCCACCAGTGATTTGCAGGGATCAGCCCAGCATTTT.